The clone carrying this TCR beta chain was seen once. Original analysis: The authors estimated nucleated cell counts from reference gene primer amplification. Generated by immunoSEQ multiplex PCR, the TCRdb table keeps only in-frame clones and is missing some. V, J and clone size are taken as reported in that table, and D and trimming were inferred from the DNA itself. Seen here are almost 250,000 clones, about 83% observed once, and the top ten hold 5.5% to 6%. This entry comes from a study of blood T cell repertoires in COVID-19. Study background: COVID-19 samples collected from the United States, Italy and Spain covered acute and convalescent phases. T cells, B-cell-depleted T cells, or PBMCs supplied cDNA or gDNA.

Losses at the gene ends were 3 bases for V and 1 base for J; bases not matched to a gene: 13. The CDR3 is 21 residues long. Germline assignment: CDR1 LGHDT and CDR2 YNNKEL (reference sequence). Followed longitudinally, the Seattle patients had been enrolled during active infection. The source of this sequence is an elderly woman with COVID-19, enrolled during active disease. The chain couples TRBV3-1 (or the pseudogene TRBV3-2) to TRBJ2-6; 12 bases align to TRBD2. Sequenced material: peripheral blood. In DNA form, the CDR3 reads TGTGCCAGCAGCCAGGGTCTAGCGGGGGGGCCGAGGTCGTCTGGGGCCAACGTCCTGACTTTC. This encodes CASSQGLAGGPRSSGANVLTF.